Listed here are 29 T cell receptor beta chains from one sample, sequenced in a study of cytomegalovirus exposure and HLA in healthy donors. PCR involved 60 Vbeta and 13 Jbeta primers. TCRdb's copy holds only in-frame clones and misses some; the assay was immunoSEQ multiplex PCR. This table lists some 67,000 clones. Sequenced sample: PBMCs. These receptors all stem from a woman aged 25 to 39 in good health and CMV-seronegative.

V is TRBV28 and J is TRBJ2-5; 8 bases align to TRBD2. The germline V gene encodes CDR1 MDHEN and CDR2 SYDVKM. This CDR3 has 14 amino acids. V was pared by 6 bases and J by 2 bases, with 5 bases of the junction left unmatched. The CDR3 sequence is CASRPGLAQETQYF. DNA of the CDR3: TGTGCCAGCAGACCAGGACTAGCTCAAGAGACCCAGTACTTC.

CDR3 residues: CASSLLVLHEQYF. The CDR3 DNA follows: TGTGCCAGCAGCTTACTAGTGCTCCACGAGCAGTACTTC. V is TRBV11-1 and J is TRBJ2-7; D call uncertain. V lost 2 bases and J lost 5, with 10 bases in between. This CDR3 is 13 amino acids long. Germline CDR1 is SGHAT and CDR2 is FQDESV (reference sequence).

The V gene is TRBV27, the J gene TRBJ2-7, with D possibly being TRBD2 (5 bases). Trimming took 2 bases from V and 5 from J, leaving 10 bases between them. This CDR3 has 13 residues. Germline V gene lookup returns CDR1 MNHEY and CDR2 SMNVEV (reference sequence). CDR3 loop: CASSLGLLDEQYF. The CDR3 DNA is TGTGCCAGCAGTTTAGGACTCCTCGACGAGCAGTACTTC.

This chain uses TRBV18 with TRBJ2-5; TRBD2 matches 7 bases. There are 14 residues in the CDR3. Germline V lookup: CDR1 KGHSH, CDR2 LQKENI. Unmatched junction bases numbered 3, after V lost 0 bases and J lost 5 bases. Here the CDR3 DNA reads TGTGCCAGCTCACCACCGCCCGGGGGGGAGACCCAGTACTTC. This codes for CASSPPPGGETQYF. The entire variable domain, with the rest obtained from reference TRBV18 and TRBJ2-5, is as follows: NAGVMQNPRHLVRRRGQEARLRCSPMKGHSHVYWYRQLPEEGLKFMVYLQKENIIDESGMPKERFSAEFPKEGPSILRIQQVVRGDSAAYFCASSPPPGGETQYFGPGTRLLVL.

The CDR3, as DNA: TGTGCCAGTGCACTAAATAGCGGGAGCTCCTACGAGCAGTACTTC. It specifies CASALNSGSSYEQYF. V gene TRBV11-2 combines with J gene TRBJ2-7, with 9 bases that match TRBD2. Trimming removed 9 bases from V and 0 bases from J; junction bases left unmatched: 9. The CDR3 runs 15 residues. Germline V gene data show CDR1 as SGHAT and CDR2 as FQNNGV.

The rearrangement uses TRBV18 and TRBJ2-5, with TRBD2 as a possible D gene (5 bases). Germline values: CDR1 KGHSH, CDR2 LQKENI. CDR3 length: 15 amino acids. The ends were cut back, 5 bases at V and 3 bases at J, with 16 bases in the middle. The DNA for the CDR3 is TGTGCCAGCTCAACCCTGTCCCTCGGGGAAGAGACCCAGTACTTC. It specifies CASSTLSLGEETQYF.

The chain combines TRBV18 with TRBJ2-1, with a weak D call TRBD2 (5 bases). This CDR3 contains 14 residues. Trimming pared 8 bases from V and 8 bases from J, leaving 19 bases between. Germline V CDR1 and CDR2: KGHSH, LQKENI. The CDR3 loop reads CASATQTGSDEQFF. In DNA form, the CDR3 reads TGTGCCAGCGCCACGCAGACGGGGTCTGATGAGCAGTTCTTC.

V usage is TRBV2 and J usage is TRBJ1-5; no definite D call. Trimming took 6 bases from V and 5 from J, leaving 17 bases between them. The CDR3 runs 15 residues. Germline loops: CDR1 SNHLY, CDR2 FYNNEI. DNA of the CDR3: TGTGCCAGCAGCCTTGACCGGGGTGTAGATCAGCCCCAGCATTTT. Translation gives CASSLDRGVDQPQHF.

The rearrangement joins TRBV4-2 to TRBJ1-2, with 8 positions matching TRBD1. CDR3 length: 14 residues. J gave up 8 bases and V 0 bases, and 5 bases lay outside the gene matches. Germline V gives CDR1 LGHNA, CDR2 YNFKEQ. The CDR3 DNA sequence: TGTGCCAGCAGCCAAGATGCTCGGGACAGGGGCTACACCTTC. Translating gives CASSQDARDRGYTF.

V usage is TRBV7-8 and J usage is TRBJ2-3; D may be TRBD2 (6 bases). The CDR3 runs to 14 residues. Trimming removed 1 base from V and 3 bases from J, with 8 bases in between. Germline V CDR1 and CDR2: SGHVS, FQNEAQ. CDR3 region: CASSLGRGTDTQYF. CDR3 nucleotide sequence: TGTGCCAGCAGCTTAGGACGGGGGACAGATACGCAGTATTTT.

The V and J genes are TRBV7-9 and TRBJ2-1; TRBD1 might be the D (6 bases). V lost 4 bases, J lost 7 bases, and 23 bases lay in between. The V gene's germline CDR1 is SEHNR and CDR2 FQNEAQ (reference sequence). The CDR3 contains 17 residues. The CDR3 nucleotides read TGTGCCAGCAGCTCACATAGGGGGACCGGGGTTGTTAATGAGCAGTTCTTC. Translating gives CASSSHRGTGVVNEQFF. The full variable domain, in which reference TRBV7-9 and TRBJ2-1 provide the parts outside the CDR3, is DTGVSQNPRHKITKRGQNVTFRCDPISEHNRLYWYRQTLGQGPEFLTYFQNEAQLEKSRLLSDRFSAERPKGSFSTLEIQRTEQGDSAMYLCASSSHRGTGVVNEQFFGPGTRLTVL.

The J gene is TRBJ1-4, the V gene TRBV6-5; 9 bases fit TRBD1. The CDR3 is made up of 14 amino acids. J was trimmed by 7 bases and V by 0 bases; bases with no gene match: 0. The germline V gene has CDR1 MNHEY and CDR2 SVGAGI. DNA for the CDR3: TGTGCCAGCAGTTACTCGACAGGGGGTGAAAAACTGTTTTTT. It is translated as CASSYSTGGEKLFF.

The gene calls are TRBV7-8 and TRBJ1-5; D gene ambiguous. From germline, CDR1 is SGHVS and CDR2 FQNEAQ. This CDR3 comprises 15 residues. Between the trimmed V and J ends, which lost 5 bases and 0 bases, there was a span of 11 bases. The CDR3 sequence: CASSPSGNSNQPQHF. The CDR3 DNA is TGTGCCAGCAGCCCTTCGGGGAATAGCAATCAGCCCCAGCATTTT.

V usage is TRBV4-1 and J usage is TRBJ2-5; TRBD1 matches at 9 bases. The length of the CDR3 is 15 residues. The germline gives CDR1 MGHRA, CDR2 YSYEKL. V gave up 4 bases and J gave up 1 base; unmatched junction bases: 4. The DNA of the CDR3 is TGCGCCAGCAGCCCGCCGACAGGGGGCCAAGAGACCCAGTACTTC. This encodes CASSPPTGGQETQYF.

The chain is built from TRBV2 and TRBJ2-2, with 9 bases lining up with TRBD1. The length of the CDR3 is 13 residues. With 10 bases clipped from V and 5 bases from J, the junction kept 5 bases outside the gene matches. CDR1 and CDR2 (germline): SNHLY, FYNNEI. CDR3 in amino acids: CANTGTGTGELFF. The DNA of the CDR3 is TGTGCCAATACCGGGACAGGGACCGGGGAGCTGTTTTTT.

V is TRBV19 and J is TRBJ2-2; a possible D gene is TRBD2 (5 bases). V gave up 5 bases and J gave up 3 bases, with 13 bases separating them. Germline lookup yields CDR1 LNHDA and CDR2 SQIVND (reference sequence). The CDR3 loop spans 15 amino acids. CDR3 loop: CASSARGADTGELFF. CDR3 in DNA: TGTGCCAGTAGTGCACGGGGTGCGGACACCGGGGAGCTGTTTTTT. Drawing the rest from reference TRBV19 and TRBJ2-2, the complete variable domain is DGGITQSPKYLFRKEGQNVTLSCEQNLNHDAMYWYRQDPGQGLRLIYYSQIVNDFQKGDIAEGYSVSREKKESFPLTVTSAQKNPTAFYLCASSARGADTGELFFGEGSRLTVL.

The chain links TRBV19 to TRBJ2-7, with D possibly being TRBD1 (6 bases). The V end lost 5 bases, the J end lost 0 bases, and 14 bases lay between the germline ends. CDR3 length: 15 amino acids. Germline V gene lookup returns CDR1 LNHDA and CDR2 SQIVND (reference sequence). CDR3 sequence: CASSVNRDTSYEQYF. CDR3 DNA sequence: TGTGCCAGTAGTGTCAACAGGGATACCTCCTACGAGCAGTACTTC.

The chain carries TRBV30 and TRBJ1-6; a weak D match, TRBD1 (5 bases). The germline CDR1 and CDR2 sequences are GTSNPN and SVGIG (reference sequence). The length of the CDR3 is 13 residues. Trimming pared 2 bases from V and 7 bases from J, leaving 9 bases between. CDR3 in DNA: TGTGCCTGGAGTCAGGGTTACAATTCACCCCTCCACTTT. As protein: CAWSQGYNSPLHF.

The chain has TRBV4-2 and TRBJ2-1; 7 bases align to TRBD2. Trimming at V came to 4 bases and at J to 1 base, leaving 7 bases not matched to a gene. This CDR3 has 16 amino acids. Germline assignment: CDR1 LGHNA and CDR2 YNFKEQ. This CDR3 is CASSPLTGLSYNEQFF. As DNA, the CDR3 is TGTGCCAGCAGCCCTCTGACGGGACTATCCTACAATGAGCAGTTCTTC.

The genes are TRBV28 and TRBJ1-5; D gene unclear. V lost 3 bases and J 7 bases, leaving 10 bases between the germline ends. Germline CDR1 MDHEN, CDR2 SYDVKM. CDR3 length equals 13 residues. Here the CDR3 reads CASSLRGRQPQHF. The CDR3 nucleotides read TGTGCCAGCAGTTTGCGGGGAAGACAGCCCCAGCATTTT.

The rearrangement joins TRBV6-4 to TRBJ2-2; 7 bases match TRBD1. CDR3 length equals 15 residues. Germline CDR1 MRHNA, CDR2 SNTAGT. After removal of 5 bases from V and 4 bases from J, the junction contained 7 bases not matched to a gene. CDR3 residues: CASSTETGSTGELFF. The CDR3 region has the DNA TGTGCCAGCAGTACGGAGACAGGGTCCACCGGGGAGCTGTTTTTT.

The V and J genes are TRBV27 and TRBJ2-5; 7 positions agree with TRBD1. With V trimmed by 4 bases and J by 5 bases, 7 bases remained unmatched. CDR1 and CDR2 from the germline V gene are MNHEY and SMNVEV (reference sequence). The CDR3 runs to 14 residues. CDR3 residues: CASSSRQGGETQYF. The CDR3 DNA sequence: TGTGCCAGCAGTTCCCGACAGGGCGGCGAGACCCAGTACTTC.

This chain uses TRBV10-3 with TRBJ2-7; perhaps TRBD1 as D (5 bases). Trimming left V 7 bases short and J 3 bases short, with 13 bases between. CDR1 ENHRY and CDR2 SYGVKD come from the germline V gene. CDR3 length: 13 amino acids. The CDR3 here is CAITNDRVYEQYF. CDR3 DNA sequence: TGTGCCATCACCAACGACAGAGTCTACGAGCAGTACTTC.

The genes are TRBV4-1 and TRBJ1-5, with D maybe TRBD1 (6 bases). The germline V gene has CDR1 MGHRA and CDR2 YSYEKL. Trimming took off 1 base at V and 3 bases at J, with 16 bases between the two ends. The CDR3 loop spans 17 amino acids. The CDR3 bases are TGCGCCAGCAGCCAAGGACGGGACAAGGGGTTCAATCAGCCCCAGCATTTT. Protein sequence: CASSQGRDKGFNQPQHF.

This chain joins TRBV27 and TRBJ2-2; perhaps TRBD1 as D (5 bases). CDR1 is MNHEY, CDR2 SMNVEV, per germline (reference sequence). The CDR3 spans 16 residues. With 4 bases removed from V and 3 bases from J, the gap between germline ends came to 15 bases. CDR3 sequence (DNA): TGTGCCAGCAGTTCTTGGGCCCCCAGGGACACCGGGGAGCTGTTTTTT. Amino acids: CASSSWAPRDTGELFF.

This chain connects TRBV18 to TRBJ2-1; possible D gene TRBD1, 6 bases. The CDR3 runs 13 residues. Germline-derived CDR1 and CDR2 are KGHSH and LQKENI. Between the trimmed V and J ends, which lost 5 bases and 9 bases, there was a span of 14 bases. The CDR3 DNA reads TGTGCCAGCTCATACTCTGAGACAGGTGAGCAGTTCTTC. Amino acids: CASSYSETGEQFF.

J is TRBJ2-1 and V is TRBV6-5, with 8 nucleotides matching TRBD2. Germline lookup yields CDR1 MNHEY and CDR2 SVGAGI. This CDR3 spans 14 amino acids. The V segment lost 2 bases and the J segment 6 bases; nucleotides outside the gene matches: 3. CDR3 loop: CASSYSGGTNEQFF. As DNA, the CDR3 is TGTGCCAGCAGTTACAGCGGGGGCACCAATGAGCAGTTCTTC.

The chain is built from TRBV28 and TRBJ2-2; 7 nucleotides line up with TRBD1. This CDR3 comprises 16 residues. V shed 1 base and J 2 bases; nucleotides not matched to a gene: 4. Germline V gene sequence: CDR1 MDHEN, CDR2 SYDVKM. CDR3: CASSLFTGANTGELFF. Written as DNA, the CDR3 is TGTGCCAGCAGTTTATTTACAGGGGCCAACACCGGGGAGCTGTTTTTT.

The chain has TRBV29-1 and TRBJ2-7; D is perhaps TRBD1 (6 bases). Trimming removed 1 base at V and 6 bases at J, with 19 bases between. Germline V gene data show CDR1 as SQVTM and CDR2 as ANQGSEA. This CDR3 region has 15 residues. This CDR3 reads CSVEVGDKSSAEQYF. The DNA of the CDR3 is TGCAGCGTTGAAGTGGGGGACAAATCCTCCGCCGAGCAGTACTTC.